This passage covers 22 T cell receptor beta chains from one sample sequenced in a study of CD8 T cells in ankylosing spondylitis. TCRdb passed the 5' RACE reads through MiXCR, listing each CDR3 protein once. In the table there are 35,000 to 50,000 distinct CDR3 sequences, approximately 11% of which are singletons. Sequenced material: blood, either unsorted or a sorted T cell fraction (not recorded which). The origin of the receptors is a male donor with ankylosing spondylitis or in good health (not recorded which).

This clonotype ranks as medium-sized. This chain uses TRBV12-3 or TRBV12-4 with TRBJ2-3; D gene uncertain. This CDR3 is 12 amino acids long. V was clipped by 3 bases and J by 3 bases, with 4 bases between them. CDR3 nucleotide sequence: TGTGCCAGCAGTTTCGGAACAGATACGCAGTATTTT. It yields the protein CASSFGTDTQYF.

This clonotype showed up many times. V usage is TRBV12-3 or TRBV12-4 and J usage is TRBJ2-2; possibly TRBD1 or TRBD2 for D (5 bases each). V was cut by 6 bases and J by 8 bases, with 16 bases left in between. The CDR3 runs 14 residues. The CDR3 reads CASRAPGPKGELFF. CDR3 coding DNA: TGTGCCAGCAGAGCCCCGGGGCCCAAAGGGGAGCTGTTTTTT.

This clonotype showed up many times. This rearrangement joins TRBV6-1 to TRBJ1-1, with D perhaps matching TRBD1 (5 bases). V was shortened by 5 bases and J by 1 base, with 17 bases between the two germline ends. The CDR3 has 16 amino acids. The V gene's germline CDR1 is MNHNS and CDR2 SASEGT. The CDR3 region is CASSKVVGAQNTEAFF. The CDR3 bases are TGTGCCAGCAGTAAGGTTGTCGGGGCACAGAACACTGAAGCTTTCTTT.

A note on this clonotype: One junction end does not reproduce the germline sequence, and a read error may be involved. The gene calls are TRBV2 and TRBJ2-7, with 12 bases matching TRBD2. This CDR3 spans 17 amino acids. Germline CDR1 and CDR2: SNHLY and FYNNEI. The CDR3 DNA reads as TGTGCCAGCAGCTCCGGACTAGCGGGGTTGTCCTCCTCCGAGCAGTACTTC. Protein product: CASSSGLAGLSSSEQYF.

The table lists this clonotype with a few counts. This chain links TRBV18 with TRBJ1-5; maybe TRBD1 (6 bases). Germline lookup yields CDR1 KGHSH and CDR2 LQKENI. Trimming shortened V by 3 bases and J by 6 bases, and 18 bases separated the two germline ends. The CDR3 is 16 residues long. CDR3 in DNA: TGTGCCAGCTCACCCGAGTTGTCAGGGGAAGCTCAGCCCCAGCATTTT. It codes for CASSPELSGEAQPQHF.

In its sample, this clonotype ranks as medium-sized. J is TRBJ1-4 and V is TRBV7-2, with D tentatively TRBD1 (5 bases). This CDR3 region has 13 residues. Germline assignment: CDR1 SGHTA and CDR2 FQGNSA. V shed 2 bases and J shed 8 bases, with 9 bases lying between them. CDR3 DNA sequence: TGTGCCAGCAGCTTACGGGGGACGGAAAAACTGTTTTTT. It is translated as CASSLRGTEKLFF.

Many counts were recorded for this clonotype. V usage is TRBV2 and J usage is TRBJ2-7; the match to TRBD1 covers 9 bases. This CDR3 contains 14 residues. The J segment lost 3 bases and the V segment lost 2 bases, leaving 2 bases of the junction unmatched. Germline CDR1 and CDR2: SNHLY and FYNNEI. The CDR3 reads CASSENRGHYEQYF. The CDR3 DNA is TGTGCCAGCAGTGAAAACAGGGGGCACTACGAGCAGTACTTC.

The chain combines TRBV6-1 with TRBJ1-2; possibly TRBD1 for D (5 bases). Germline V gene lookup returns CDR1 MNHNS and CDR2 SASEGT. There are 15 residues in the CDR3. V gave up 6 bases and J gave up 4 bases, with 18 bases separating them. The DNA of the CDR3 is TGTGCCAGCAGACCACCGGACGGACAAGCCTATGGCTACACCTTC. Its translation is CASRPPDGQAYGYTF.

This clonotype was counted at least ten times. The V call is TRBV14, the J call TRBJ2-5; perhaps TRBD1 as D (5 bases). The CDR3 sequence is 13 residues long. Germline V gene lookup returns CDR1 SGHDN and CDR2 FVKESK. The V gene lost 4 bases and the J gene lost 5 bases, with 11 bases spanning the gap. DNA of the CDR3: TGTGCCAGCAGCCGACCTAGGGGCGAGACCCAGTACTTC. This translates into CASSRPRGETQYF.

This clonotype was seen many times. The J gene is TRBJ2-7, the V gene TRBV5-1; either TRBD1 or TRBD2 may fit D (5 bases each). V was clipped by 3 bases and J by 8 bases, with 12 bases between them. This CDR3 spans 12 amino acids. Germline V CDR1 and CDR2: SGHRS, YFSETQ. CDR3 bases: TGCGCCAGCAGCTCTCAGCCGGGACAGCAGTACTTC. This sequence encodes CASSSQPGQQYF.

The chain links TRBV3-1 to TRBJ2-5; D gene uncertain. The CDR3 extends over 16 amino acids. Trimming stripped 1 base from V and 2 bases from J, with 14 bases between. Germline CDR1 and CDR2: LGHDT and YNNKEL (reference sequence). Written as DNA, the CDR3 is TGTGCCAGCAGCCAAGTAGACGTGGGTCCTCAAGAGACCCAGTACTTC. This translates into CASSQVDVGPQETQYF.

This clonotype appeared many times. V gene TRBV12-3 or TRBV12-4 combines with J gene TRBJ1-2, with 12 bases matching TRBD1. This CDR3 has 16 amino acids. Unmatched junction bases numbered 12, after V lost 5 bases and J lost 8 bases. CDR3 in DNA: TGTGCCAGCAGTCCCGGGGGGACAGGGGGCTGGTTCGGCTACACCTTC. The encoded protein is CASSPGGTGGWFGYTF.

V and J are TRBV2 and TRBJ2-1; tentatively, D is TRBD2 (6 bases). The germline CDR1 and CDR2 sequences are SNHLY and FYNNEI. This CDR3 has 13 residues. V lost 2 bases, J lost 12 bases, and 14 bases lay in between. CDR3 protein: CASSELRQGGQFF. The CDR3 DNA reads TGTGCCAGCAGTGAACTTCGGCAGGGAGGGCAGTTCTTC.

This clonotype has a count of ten or more. This rearrangement joins TRBV27 to TRBJ1-2; TRBD1 agrees at 9 bases. This CDR3 has 15 residues. V shed 4 bases and J 5 bases; nucleotides not matched to a gene: 8. Germline loops: CDR1 MNHEY, CDR2 SMNVEV (reference sequence). The CDR3 region is CASSSPGQGLYGYTF. CDR3 bases: TGTGCCAGCAGTTCACCGGGACAGGGCCTTTATGGCTACACCTTC.

This clonotype was counted many times. The genes are TRBV12-3 or TRBV12-4 and TRBJ1-2, with a tentative D call TRBD1 (5 bases). Trimming pared 5 bases from V and 8 bases from J, leaving 15 bases between. This CDR3 contains 13 residues. The CDR3 DNA is TGTGCCAGCAGTCCCGGGATAGGGACGGGCTACACCTTC. This translates into CASSPGIGTGYTF.

The J gene is TRBJ2-2, the V gene TRBV6-2 or TRBV6-3; D assignment may be TRBD1 or TRBD2 (5 bases each). Trimming took 8 bases from V and 4 from J, leaving 14 bases between them. CDR1 and CDR2 from the germline V gene are MNHEY and SVGEGT. The CDR3 consists of 14 residues. The CDR3 region is CASRPTAATGELFF. CDR3 sequence (DNA): TGTGCCAGCCGCCCGACAGCGGCCACCGGGGAGCTGTTTTTT.

This clonotype has at least ten counts. V and J are TRBV5-1 and TRBJ1-1, with unresolved D. The V gene's germline CDR1 is SGHRS and CDR2 YFSETQ. The CDR3 consists of 14 residues. Trimming pared 1 base from V and 0 bases from J, leaving 7 bases between. The CDR3 DNA follows: TGCGCCAGCAGCTTGTCCCAGTTGAACACTGAAGCTTTCTTT. As protein: CASSLSQLNTEAFF.

There are many counts of this clonotype. This chain connects TRBV3-1 to TRBJ2-5; D possibly corresponds to TRBD1 (6 bases). The CDR3 length is 13 residues. Germline V gene data show CDR1 as LGHDT and CDR2 as YNNKEL (reference sequence). Trimming pared 4 bases from V and 7 bases from J, leaving 13 bases between. CDR3 DNA: TGTGCCAGCAGCCCCCTGGGCAGGGGGACCCAGTACTTC. Amino acids: CASSPLGRGTQYF.

The genes are TRBV5-1 and TRBJ2-2, with no clear D. The V end was cut by 1 base, the J end by 5 bases, with 15 bases between. The CDR3 spans 16 residues. Germline CDR1 reads SGHRS; CDR2 reads YFSETQ. CDR3 sequence (DNA): TGCGCCAGCAGCTTGTCAGAGTATTTTGGAACCGGGGAGCTGTTTTTT. Its protein is CASSLSEYFGTGELFF.

This chain joins TRBV3-1 and TRBJ1-2; D unclear. V shed 0 bases and J shed 2 bases, with 7 bases lying between them. Germline V gene lookup returns CDR1 LGHDT and CDR2 YNNKEL (reference sequence). The CDR3 spans 14 residues. The CDR3 is CASSQDRLNYGYTF. As DNA, the CDR3 is TGTGCCAGCAGCCAAGATAGACTGAACTATGGCTACACCTTC.

The table lists this clonotype with many counts. The V and J genes are TRBV10-3 and TRBJ2-7; 12 bases fit TRBD2. With V trimmed by 4 bases and J by 7 bases, 8 bases remained unmatched. The CDR3 length is 15 residues. Germline V lookup: CDR1 ENHRY, CDR2 SYGVKD. The CDR3 sequence: CAISVPSGGAGEQYF. The CDR3 nucleotides read TGTGCCATCAGTGTGCCTAGCGGGGGGGCTGGAGAGCAGTACTTC.

This clonotype came up a few times. V gene TRBV20-1 combines with J gene TRBJ1-5; maybe TRBD1 (6 bases). Germline CDR1 reads DFQATT; CDR2 reads SNEGSKA (reference sequence). V was pared by 1 base and J by 5 bases, with 15 bases between. This CDR3 is built from 15 residues. Here the CDR3 DNA reads TGCAGTGCTAGAGGGGCAGGGGAGCTCTATCAGCCCCAGCATTTT. This translates into CSARGAGELYQPQHF.